Listed below are T cell receptor beta chains from one sample, sequenced in a study of shared clonotypes between healthy human individuals. Some clones are missing from TCRdb's copy, which holds only in-frame ones; the method was immunoSEQ multiplex PCR. The sample shows roughly 2.4 million clones, approximately 94% of them seen only once. Material: naive CD4+ T cells sorted from blood. All receptors derive from a man aged 18 to 35 in good health. The CDR3 runs from the conserved cysteine through the conserved F or W. The D gene is left open where the match is weak.

j_call | d_call | v_call | cdr3_nt | cdr3_aa
TRBJ1-4 | . | TRBV6-5 | TGTGCCAGCAGGGGGGGGCTTGGTGAAAAACTGTTTTTT | CASRGGLGEKLFF
TRBJ1-3 | . | TRBV19 | TGTGCCAGTAGTCCCCGGACACTAGGAAACACCATATATTTT | CASSPRTLGNTIYF
TRBJ1-1 | . | TRBV6-5 | TGTGCCAGCAGTCCCTGGACAGTGGGCAACACTGAAGCTTTCTTT | CASSPWTVGNTEAFF
TRBJ1-4 | . | TRBV5-1 | TGCGCCAGCAGCCTAATGACGGGCCTAAATGAAAAACTGTTTTTT | CASSLMTGLNEKLFF
TRBJ2-5 | TRBD2 | TRBV4-1 | TGCGCCAGCAGCCAGGGACTAGCGGGATCAGAGACCCAGTACTTC | CASSQGLAGSETQYF
TRBJ2-7 | . | TRBV5-1 | TGCGCCAGCAGCTTGGGTGGGGGCCCCTACGAGCAGTACTTC | CASSLGGGPYEQYF
TRBJ1-4 | . | TRBV27 | TGTGCCAGCAGTCTCGGAACAGTCGGGGGTGAAAAACTGTTTTTT | CASSLGTVGGEKLFF
TRBJ2-1 | TRBD2 | TRBV7-9 | TGTGCCAGCAGCTTACGGGGACTAGCGGGCTACAATGAGCAGTTCTTC | CASSLRGLAGYNEQFF
TRBJ2-3 | . | TRBV9 | TGTGCCAGCAGCGTCCAGCTTGGTACGCAGTATTTT | CASSVQLGTQYF
TRBJ2-1 | TRBD2 | TRBV5-5 | TGTGCCAGCAGCCGGACTAGCGGGGACACCAATGAGCAGTTCTTC | CASSRTSGDTNEQFF